This T cell receptor (beta chain) was profiled in a study of cytomegalovirus exposure and HLA in healthy donors. Points on this clone: Its antigen is unknown.

With 60 Vbeta and 13 Jbeta primers, the PCR was carried out. Sequenced by immunoSEQ multiplex PCR; TCRdb stores in-frame clones only, minus some. The table records 50,000 to 65,000 clones, 70% to 75% of them present only once. General observations from the study: The authors confirmed in vitro that three CMV-associated chains were specific for CMV antigens.

Germline V gene sequence: CDR1 MNHNS, CDR2 SASEGT. The trim removed 6 bases at V and 3 bases at J, leaving 4 bases unmatched. The CDR3 extends over 14 amino acids. The chain uses TRBV6-1 and TRBJ1-1; TRBD1 aligns across 10 bases. Specimen: PBMCs. The clonotype originates from a woman in her 30s in good health and CMV-seronegative. This chain's CDR3 is CASSSGTGDTEAFF. CDR3 sequence (DNA): TGTGCCAGCAGCTCCGGGACAGGGGACACTGAAGCTTTCTTT.